These 22 T cell receptor beta chains originate from one sample sequenced in a study of T cell changes during pregnancy in multiple sclerosis (dated by TCRdb to between 2018 and 2020). The library was prepared using the immunoSEQ multiplex PCR assay. TCRdb carries this immuneACCESS record with in-frame sequences only. Its versions omit some clonotypes, under half of them owing to an unresolved V gene in the studies checked, with the rest unexplained. The sample table contains about 70,000 clones; only one count was recorded for 91% of them. The top ten clones comprise 2% to 2.5% of the sample. The sample was peripheral blood, taken in the first trimester of pregnancy. The receptor set was obtained from a female donor with multiple sclerosis, enrolled in a pregnancy study.

This clone was seen once. This chain uses TRBV7-9 with TRBJ2-1; 7 nucleotides align to TRBD2. The V gene's germline CDR1 is SEHNR and CDR2 FQNEAQ (reference sequence). The CDR3 has 13 amino acids. Trimming at V came to 4 bases and at J to 5 bases, leaving 2 bases not matched to a gene. The CDR3 coding sequence is TGTGCCAGCAGCTGGGGGGGGAACAATGAGCAGTTCTTC. It yields the protein CASSWGGNNEQFF.

The chain has TRBV7-9 and TRBJ2-7, with TRBD1 matching over 10 bases. Germline loops: CDR1 SEHNR, CDR2 FQNEAQ (reference sequence). The CDR3 totals 13 residues. The J segment lost 5 bases and the V segment lost 5 bases, leaving 3 bases of the junction unmatched. CDR3 protein: CASSRGTGDEQYF. The CDR3 DNA reads as TGTGCCAGCAGCCGAGGGACAGGGGACGAGCAGTACTTC.

The chain combines TRBV5-4 with TRBJ2-7, with 9 bases fitting TRBD2. Trimming took 0 bases from V and 3 from J; bases not matched to a gene: 1. The germline V gene encodes CDR1 SGHNT and CDR2 YYREEE (reference sequence). The CDR3 is 14 amino acids. The DNA for the CDR3 is TGTGCCAGCAGCTTGGATAGCGGGAGCTACGAGCAGTACTTC. Translation gives CASSLDSGSYEQYF.

This chain joins TRBV7-9 and TRBJ2-7; no definite D call. Germline lookup yields CDR1 SEHNR and CDR2 FQNEAQ (reference sequence). The CDR3 runs 13 residues. V lost 4 bases, J lost 2 bases, and 9 bases lay in between. The chain's CDR3 is CASSSSSPYEQYF. CDR3 sequence (DNA): TGTGCCAGCAGCTCAAGTAGTCCCTACGAGCAGTACTTC.

The chain recombines TRBV5-4 with TRBJ2-1; perhaps TRBD1 as D (6 bases). CDR1 SGHNT and CDR2 YYREEE come from the germline V gene (reference sequence). The germline V and J ends were trimmed by 5 bases and 0 bases, with 9 bases remaining between them. The CDR3 length is 14 residues. The CDR3 DNA reads TGTGCCAGCAGTGGGACAAGCTCCTACAATGAGCAGTTCTTC. Translated, it gives CASSGTSSYNEQFF.

The chain joins TRBV9 to TRBJ2-7, with TRBD2 matching over 8 bases. The V and J ends lost 2 bases and 5 bases, in that order; junction bases with no gene match: 12. CDR3 size: 16 residues. Germline loops: CDR1 SGDLS, CDR2 YYNGEE. The CDR3 spells CASSVWEAGVGDEQYF. CDR3 coding DNA: TGTGCCAGCAGCGTTTGGGAAGCGGGAGTCGGGGACGAGCAGTACTTC.

The J gene is TRBJ2-3, the V gene TRBV7-2; D perhaps matches TRBD1 (5 bases). Trimming removed 5 bases from V and 11 bases from J, with 14 bases in between. The CDR3 is 12 amino acids. Germline CDR1 and CDR2: SGHTA and FQGNSA. The CDR3 reads CASSPQRQGQYF. CDR3 in DNA: TGTGCCAGCAGCCCCCAACGGCAGGGGCAGTATTTT.

The chain couples TRBV5-5 to TRBJ1-6, with TRBD1 matching over 7 bases. V gave up 3 bases and J gave up 10 bases; unmatched junction bases: 7. Looked up from germline, CDR1 is SGHKS and CDR2 is YYEKEE (reference sequence). The CDR3 spans 14 residues. The CDR3 reads CASSCQGGGSPLHF. The CDR3 DNA reads TGTGCCAGCAGCTGTCAGGGGGGCGGGTCACCCCTCCACTTT.

The chain uses TRBV27 and TRBJ2-4; D may be TRBD1 (7 bases). The CDR3 spans 13 residues. CDR1 and CDR2 (germline): MNHEY, SMNVEV (reference sequence). With 6 bases removed from V and 4 bases from J, the gap between germline ends came to 10 bases. The CDR3 protein is CASRGGQKNIQYF. The CDR3 nucleotides are TGTGCCAGCAGGGGGGGACAGAAAAACATTCAGTACTTC.

V usage is TRBV28 and J usage is TRBJ2-3; 10 positions match TRBD2. Germline V gene lookup returns CDR1 MDHEN and CDR2 SYDVKM. V lost 3 bases and J lost 2; bases outside the gene matches: 23. This CDR3 has 22 residues. In DNA, the CDR3 is TGTGCCAGCAGTTTGGACGACACACGACGACGACTAGCGGGCGCCTACACAGATACGCAGTATTTT. This sequence encodes CASSLDDTRRRLAGAYTDTQYF.

The sample holds a few counts of this clone. The rearrangement links TRBV5-1 to TRBJ1-1; D gene unclear. In germline, CDR1 is SGHRS, CDR2 YFSETQ. The CDR3 covers 15 residues. V shed 4 bases and J shed 4 bases, with 17 bases lying between them. CDR3 sequence reads: CASSPLDMESTEAFF. In nucleotides, the CDR3 is TGCGCCAGCAGCCCCTTGGATATGGAGAGCACTGAAGCTTTCTTT.

The V gene is TRBV19, the J gene TRBJ1-2; 8 nucleotides agree with TRBD1. Germline CDR1 is LNHDA and CDR2 is SQIVND (reference sequence). The trim removed 8 bases at V and 7 bases at J, leaving 12 bases unmatched. The CDR3 loop spans 14 amino acids. The CDR3 DNA reads TGTGCCAGTCGAACGGACAGGGCCTCCCTTGGCTACACCTTC. It specifies CASRTDRASLGYTF. Filled out from reference TRBV19 and TRBJ1-2, the complete variable domain reads DGGITQSPKYLFRKEGQNVTLSCEQNLNHDAMYWYRQDPGQGLRLIYYSQIVNDFQKGDIAEGYSVSREKKESFPLTVTSAQKNPTAFYLCASRTDRASLGYTFGSGTRLTVV.

The chain carries TRBV6-1 and TRBJ2-3; TRBD2 matches at 7 bases. The V gene end was trimmed by 11 bases and the J gene end by 2 bases; junction bases not matched to a gene: 7. CDR1 and CDR2 (germline): MNHNS, SASEGT. The CDR3 spans 13 residues. The CDR3 coding sequence is TGTGCCGGGGGGACTACCGACACAGATACGCAGTATTTT. The encoded protein is CAGGTTDTDTQYF.

V and J are TRBV6-4 and TRBJ1-4; D gene unclear. Per germline, CDR1 MRHNA and CDR2 SNTAGT. The CDR3 contains 14 residues. V was trimmed by 3 bases and J by 8 bases, leaving 13 bases between them. CDR3 amino acids: CASSDNTGREKLFF. The CDR3 DNA reads as TGTGCCAGCAGTGATAACACCGGGAGGGAAAAACTGTTTTTT.

The V gene is TRBV25-1, the J gene TRBJ1-4, with 9 bases aligning to TRBD1. V shed 4 bases and J 0 bases; nucleotides not matched to a gene: 0. This CDR3 is built from 15 residues. The germline gives CDR1 MGHDK, CDR2 SYGVNS. CDR3 in amino acids: CASSGQGATNEKLFF. CDR3 coding DNA: TGTGCCAGCAGTGGACAGGGGGCAACTAATGAAAAACTGTTTTTT.

The rearrangement joins TRBV7-9 to TRBJ2-1, with D hard to call. The CDR3 extends over 13 amino acids. Germline V gene sequence: CDR1 SEHNR, CDR2 FQNEAQ (reference sequence). Trimming cost V 5 bases and J 0 bases, with 5 bases left between them. The CDR3 region has the DNA TGTGCCAGCAGCCTTAGCTCCTACAATGAGCAGTTCTTC. It specifies CASSLSSYNEQFF.

The chain carries TRBV30 and TRBJ2-1; TRBD2 agrees at 9 bases. After removal of 0 bases from V and 5 bases from J, the junction contained 5 bases not matched to a gene. Germline V CDR1 and CDR2: GTSNPN, SVGIG (reference sequence). The CDR3 loop spans 15 amino acids. CDR3 sequence (DNA): TGTGCCTGGAGTGTGAGCGGGGGGCCTCACAATGAGCAGTTCTTC. The encoded protein is CAWSVSGGPHNEQFF.

The CDR3 bases are TGCAGCGTTGGACTAGCGGGAGCTCAGGGGGAGACCCAGTACTTC. Residues: CSVGLAGAQGETQYF. The chain has TRBV29-1 and TRBJ2-5, with 12 bases aligning to TRBD2. The germline V gene has CDR1 SQVTM and CDR2 ANQGSEA. With V trimmed by 4 bases and J by 5 bases, 8 bases remained unmatched. The length of the CDR3 is 15 residues. Full variable domain (missing parts from reference TRBV29-1 and TRBJ2-5): SAVISQKPSRDICQRGTSLTIQCQVDSQVTMMFWYRQQPGQSLTLIATANQGSEATYESGFVIDKFPISRPNLTFSTLTVSNMSPEDSSIYLCSVGLAGAQGETQYFGPGTRLLVL.

J is TRBJ2-7 and V is TRBV7-8, with 8 bases that match TRBD1. CDR3 length equals 15 residues. Germline V gene data show CDR1 as SGHVS and CDR2 as FQNEAQ. V shed 1 base and J 2 bases; nucleotides not matched to a gene: 4. The CDR3 DNA reads TGTGCCAGCAGCTTAGACCAACAGGGGGCCTACGAGCAGTACTTC. Translating it yields CASSLDQQGAYEQYF.

J is TRBJ1-6 and V is TRBV7-2; possibly TRBD1 for D (5 bases). The V and J ends lost 5 bases and 1 base respectively, with 15 bases between them. CDR3 length equals 17 residues. Germline CDR1 is SGHTA and CDR2 is FQGNSA. CDR3 residues: CASSPLSGVSYNSPLHF. The CDR3 nucleotides read TGTGCCAGCAGCCCCCTATCGGGGGTATCCTATAATTCACCCCTCCACTTT.

The chain is built from TRBV9 and TRBJ1-2, with TRBD1 matching 9 bases. Trimming cost V 3 bases and J 8 bases; bases outside gene matches: 11. Germline CDR1 is SGDLS and CDR2 is YYNGEE. This CDR3 contains 15 residues. DNA for the CDR3: TGTGCCAGCAGCGACGACAGGGGGATACTGGGAGGCTACACCTTC. It specifies CASSDDRGILGGYTF.

V is TRBV6-1 and J is TRBJ2-2; a weak D match, TRBD2 (6 bases). The germline CDR1 and CDR2 sequences are MNHNS and SASEGT. Deletions cut 1 base from V and 0 bases from J, with 12 bases between. CDR3 size: 17 residues. Here the CDR3 DNA reads TGTGCCAGCAGTGAAGAAGGGAGCGGGTCGAACACCGGGGAGCTGTTTTTT. It translates to CASSEEGSGSNTGELFF.